A single sample is the source of the 8 T cell receptor beta chains below, sequenced in a study of human T cells and chemical hapten exposure. The time point is: pre-sensitization, week 0. As for treatment: therapeutic diphenylcyclopropenone sensitization with weekly scalp DPC. TCRdb called the RACE reads again in MiXCR, with one record for every CDR3 protein. Among 380,000 or so distinct CDR3 sequences listed, around 5% were seen once. Sequenced material: whole blood, taken in connection with sensitization to the hapten diphenylcyclopropenone (DPC). These receptors originate from a woman between 18 and 29 years old with alopecia areata. Some clones in this sample may be carry-over from other donors' samples.

This clonotype was counted at least ten times. V gene TRBV20-1 combines with J gene TRBJ2-3; 10 bases are a match to TRBD2. J was trimmed by 8 bases and V by 3 bases; bases with no gene match: 11. This CDR3 is 15 amino acids long. Per germline, CDR1 DFQATT and CDR2 SNEGSKA (reference sequence). The CDR3 sequence is CSASPLAGVGVTQYF. The CDR3 bases are TGCAGTGCTAGCCCGCTAGCGGGGGTGGGGGTTACGCAGTATTTT.

This clonotype has just a few counts. The chain recombines TRBV29-1 with TRBJ1-1, with D possibly TRBD1 on 5 matching bases. The CDR3 spans 12 residues. The V and J ends lost 6 bases and 4 bases respectively, with 12 bases between them. Germline V gene data show CDR1 as SQVTM and CDR2 as ANQGSEA. This chain's CDR3 is CSVGWGTTEAFF. The DNA of the CDR3 is TGCAGCGTGGGTTGGGGGACCACTGAAGCTTTCTTT. The whole variable domain, remainder taken from reference TRBV29-1 and TRBJ1-1, is SAVISQKPSRDICQRGTSLTIQCQVDSQVTMMFWYRQQPGQSLTLIATANQGSEATYESGFVIDKFPISRPNLTFSTLTVSNMSPEDSSIYLCSVGWGTTEAFFGQGTRLTVV.

This clonotype was seen a few times. The junction does not match germline at one end; this may be a read error. V is TRBV7-2 and J is TRBJ1-4; D call uncertain. The CDR3 is 14 residues long. Germline loops: CDR1 SGHTA, CDR2 FQGNSA. The CDR3 DNA is TGTGTCAGCAGCTTAGCTTCAACTAATGAAAAACTGTTTTTT. Protein: CVSSLASTNEKLFF.

This clonotype was recorded a few times. V usage is TRBV5-1 and J usage is TRBJ1-2, with D unresolved. V lost 4 bases to trimming and J lost 5 bases, with 18 bases between them. CDR1 and CDR2 (germline): SGHRS, YFSETQ. The CDR3 has 15 residues. CDR3 protein: CASSPRDADAYGYTF. The DNA for the CDR3 is TGCGCCAGCAGCCCCCGAGACGCCGACGCGTATGGCTACACCTTC. The whole variable domain, filled in from reference TRBV5-1 and TRBJ1-2, reads KAGVTQTPRYLIKTRGQQVTLSCSPISGHRSVSWYQQTPGQGLQFLFEYFSETQRNKGNFPGRFSGRQFSNSRSEMNVSTLELGDSALYLCASSPRDADAYGYTFGSGTRLTVV.

This clonotype was counted many times. The rearrangement links TRBV15 to TRBJ2-1, with 8 bases fitting TRBD2. Per the germline V gene, CDR1 is LNHNV and CDR2 is YYDKDF (reference sequence). The CDR3 is 13 amino acids. Germline trimming cut 0 bases from V and 15 bases from J; bases unmatched to any gene: 7. Here the CDR3 reads CATSRDPQRGSFF. The CDR3 DNA is TGTGCCACCAGCAGAGATCCCCAGCGGGGGTCGTTCTTC.

This clonotype appeared many times. The CDR3 protein is CASSGGTGGQPQHF. CDR3 DNA: TGTGCCAGCAGTGGAGGGACAGGCGGGCAGCCCCAGCATTTT. The chain links TRBV6-1 to TRBJ1-5; 8 bases align to TRBD1. Per germline, CDR1 MNHNS and CDR2 SASEGT. V was pared by 4 bases and J by 7 bases, with 6 bases of the junction left unmatched. This CDR3 is built from 14 residues.

The chain has TRBV6-2 or TRBV6-3 and TRBJ1-1, with 7 bases fitting TRBD1. Germline V gene data show CDR1 as MNHEY and CDR2 as SVGEGT. The length of the CDR3 is 17 residues. V gave up 0 bases and J gave up 7 bases; unmatched junction bases: 14. For the CDR3, the DNA is TGTGCCAGCAGTTACTCGAGGGGTTCAGGGACAGACGGTGAAGCTTTCTTT. This sequence encodes CASSYSRGSGTDGEAFF.

This chain joins TRBV7-9 and TRBJ2-4; possible D gene TRBD1, 5 bases. CDR1 and CDR2 (germline): SEHNR, FQNEAQ (reference sequence). The CDR3 is made up of 14 amino acids. Trimming stripped 6 bases from V and 8 bases from J, with 17 bases between. The CDR3 DNA is TGTGCCAGCAGTTCTGGACAATTAAGAGACATTCAGTACTTC. Its protein product is CASSSGQLRDIQYF.